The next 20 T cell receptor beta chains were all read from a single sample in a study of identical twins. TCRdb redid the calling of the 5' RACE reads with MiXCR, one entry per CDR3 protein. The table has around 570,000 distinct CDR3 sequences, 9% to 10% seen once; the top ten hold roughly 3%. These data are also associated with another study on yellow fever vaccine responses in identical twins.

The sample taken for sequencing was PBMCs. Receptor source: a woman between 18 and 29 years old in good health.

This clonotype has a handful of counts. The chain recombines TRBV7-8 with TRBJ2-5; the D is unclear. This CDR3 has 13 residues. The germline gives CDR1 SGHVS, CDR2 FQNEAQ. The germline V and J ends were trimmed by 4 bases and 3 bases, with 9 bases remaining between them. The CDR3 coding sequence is TGTGCCAGCAGCTCCTGGGTCGAAGAGACCCAGTACTTC. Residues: CASSSWVEETQYF. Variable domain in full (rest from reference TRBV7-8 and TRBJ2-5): GAGVSQSPRYKVAKRGQDVALRCDPISGHVSLFWYQQALGQGPEFLTYFQNEAQLDKSGLPSDRFFAERPEGSVSTLKIQRTQQEDSAVYLCASSSWVEETQYFGPGTRLLVL.

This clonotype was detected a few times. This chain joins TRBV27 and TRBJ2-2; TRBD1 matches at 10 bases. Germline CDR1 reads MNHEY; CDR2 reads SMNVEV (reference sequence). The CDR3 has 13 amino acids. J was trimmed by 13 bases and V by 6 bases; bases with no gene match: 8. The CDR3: CASSLTGGAGLFF. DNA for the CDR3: TGTGCCAGCAGCCTGACAGGGGGCGCAGGGCTGTTTTTT.

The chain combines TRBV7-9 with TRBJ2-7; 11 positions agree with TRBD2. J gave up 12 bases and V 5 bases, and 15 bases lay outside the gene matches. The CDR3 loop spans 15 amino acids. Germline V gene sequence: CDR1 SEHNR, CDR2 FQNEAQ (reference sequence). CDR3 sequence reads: CASSPPGLAARWPYF. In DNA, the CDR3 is TGTGCCAGCAGCCCGCCGGGACTAGCGGCCCGCTGGCCGTACTTC.

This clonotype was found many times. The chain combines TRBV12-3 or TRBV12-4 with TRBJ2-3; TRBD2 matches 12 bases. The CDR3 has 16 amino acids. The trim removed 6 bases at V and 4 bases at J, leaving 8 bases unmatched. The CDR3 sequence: CASSASGGAGPDTQYF. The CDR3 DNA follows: TGTGCCAGCAGCGCTAGCGGGGGGGCGGGGCCAGATACGCAGTATTTT.

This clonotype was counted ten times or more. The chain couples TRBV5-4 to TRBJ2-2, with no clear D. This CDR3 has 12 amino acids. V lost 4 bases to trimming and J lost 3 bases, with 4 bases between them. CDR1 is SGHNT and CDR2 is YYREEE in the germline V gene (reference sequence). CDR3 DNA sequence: TGTGCCAGCAGCGAGTACACCGGGGAGCTGTTTTTT. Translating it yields CASSEYTGELFF.

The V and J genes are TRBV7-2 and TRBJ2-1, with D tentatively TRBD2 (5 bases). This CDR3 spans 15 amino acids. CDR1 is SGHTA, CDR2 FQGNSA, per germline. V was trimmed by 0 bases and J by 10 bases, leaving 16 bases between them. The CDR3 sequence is CASSLAFDLGGEQFF. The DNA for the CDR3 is TGTGCCAGCAGCTTAGCTTTCGATCTGGGCGGGGAGCAGTTCTTC.

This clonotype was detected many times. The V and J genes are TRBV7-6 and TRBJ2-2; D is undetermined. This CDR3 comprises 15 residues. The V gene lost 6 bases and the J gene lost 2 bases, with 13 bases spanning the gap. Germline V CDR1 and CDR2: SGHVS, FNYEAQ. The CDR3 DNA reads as TGTGCCAGCAGTGCCTACGAGATTAACACCGGGGAGCTGTTTTTT. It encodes CASSAYEINTGELFF.

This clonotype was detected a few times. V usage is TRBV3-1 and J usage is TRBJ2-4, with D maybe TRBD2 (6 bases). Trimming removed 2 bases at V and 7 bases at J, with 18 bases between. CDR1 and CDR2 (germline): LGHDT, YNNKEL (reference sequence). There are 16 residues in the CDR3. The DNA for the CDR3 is TGTGCCAGCAGCCAAACACCGGGACTGGGGAGGAACATTCAGTACTTC. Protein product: CASSQTPGLGRNIQYF.

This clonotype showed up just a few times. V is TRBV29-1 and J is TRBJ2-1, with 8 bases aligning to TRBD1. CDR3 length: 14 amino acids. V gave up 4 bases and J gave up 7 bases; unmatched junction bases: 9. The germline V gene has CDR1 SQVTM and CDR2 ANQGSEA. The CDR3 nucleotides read TGCAGCGTTGGGGTCGGGACAGGTGGGAATGAGCAGTTCTTC. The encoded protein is CSVGVGTGGNEQFF.

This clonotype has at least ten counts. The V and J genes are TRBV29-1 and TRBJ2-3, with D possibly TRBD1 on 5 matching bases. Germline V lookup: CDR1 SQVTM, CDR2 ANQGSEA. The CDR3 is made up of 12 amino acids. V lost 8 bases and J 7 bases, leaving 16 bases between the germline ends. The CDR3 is CSFRPGINTQYF. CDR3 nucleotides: TGCAGCTTCCGGCCAGGGATAAATACGCAGTATTTT.

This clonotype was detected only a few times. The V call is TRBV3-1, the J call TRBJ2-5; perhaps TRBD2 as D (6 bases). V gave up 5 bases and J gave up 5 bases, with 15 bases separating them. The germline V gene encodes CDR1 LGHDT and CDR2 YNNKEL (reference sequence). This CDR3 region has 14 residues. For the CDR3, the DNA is TGTGCCAGCAGCTCACGACTAGATCTGGAGACCCAGTACTTC. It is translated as CASSSRLDLETQYF.

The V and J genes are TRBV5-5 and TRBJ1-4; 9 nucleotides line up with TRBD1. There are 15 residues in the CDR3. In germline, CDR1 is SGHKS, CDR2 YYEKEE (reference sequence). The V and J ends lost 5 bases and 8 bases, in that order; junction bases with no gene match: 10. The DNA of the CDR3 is TGTGCCAGCAGGCCTCCGGGACAGGGCGGCGAAAAACTGTTTTTT. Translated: CASRPPGQGGEKLFF.

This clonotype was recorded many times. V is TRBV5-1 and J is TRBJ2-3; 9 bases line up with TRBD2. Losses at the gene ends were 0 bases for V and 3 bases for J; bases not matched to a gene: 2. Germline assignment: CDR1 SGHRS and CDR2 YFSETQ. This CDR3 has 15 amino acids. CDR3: CASSLVSGGTDTQYF. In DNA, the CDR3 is TGCGCCAGCAGCTTGGTTAGCGGGGGAACAGATACGCAGTATTTT.

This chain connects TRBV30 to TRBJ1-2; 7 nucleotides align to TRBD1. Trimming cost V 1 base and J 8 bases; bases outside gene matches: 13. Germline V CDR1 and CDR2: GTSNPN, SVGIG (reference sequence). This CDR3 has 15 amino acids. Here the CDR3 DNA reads TGTGCCTGGAGTGCTCCGGACAGGCGGTTACGGGGCTACACCTTC. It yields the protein CAWSAPDRRLRGYTF.

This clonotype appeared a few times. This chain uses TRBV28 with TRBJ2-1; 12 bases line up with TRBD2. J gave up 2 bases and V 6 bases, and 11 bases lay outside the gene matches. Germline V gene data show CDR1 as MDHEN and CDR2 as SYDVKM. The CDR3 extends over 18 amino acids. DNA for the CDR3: TGTGCCAGCAGGGGTTCTAGCGGGGGGGCTATCCCCTACAATGAGCAGTTCTTC. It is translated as CASRGSSGGAIPYNEQFF.

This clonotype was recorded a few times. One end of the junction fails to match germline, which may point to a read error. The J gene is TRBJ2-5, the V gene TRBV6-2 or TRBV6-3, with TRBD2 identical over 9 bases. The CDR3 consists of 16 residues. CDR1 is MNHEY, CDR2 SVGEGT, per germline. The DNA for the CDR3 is TGTGCCTGCAGTTACTCGGTTAGCGGGAGAAGAGAGACCCAGTACTTC. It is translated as CACSYSVSGRRETQYF.

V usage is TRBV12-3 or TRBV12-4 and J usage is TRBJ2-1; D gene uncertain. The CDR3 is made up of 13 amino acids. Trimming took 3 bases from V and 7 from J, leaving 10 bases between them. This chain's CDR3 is CASSFDPLNEQFF. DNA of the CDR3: TGTGCCAGCAGTTTCGACCCCCTTAATGAGCAGTTCTTC.

CDR3 residues: CASSLDMTSGPTDTQYF. CDR3 in DNA: TGTGCCAGCAGCTTAGATATGACTAGCGGACCCACAGATACGCAGTATTTT. The chain combines TRBV11-2 with TRBJ2-3, with 9 nucleotides matching TRBD2. Germline V gene lookup returns CDR1 SGHAT and CDR2 FQNNGV. Trimming removed 0 bases from V and 2 bases from J; junction bases left unmatched: 6. The CDR3 loop spans 17 amino acids.

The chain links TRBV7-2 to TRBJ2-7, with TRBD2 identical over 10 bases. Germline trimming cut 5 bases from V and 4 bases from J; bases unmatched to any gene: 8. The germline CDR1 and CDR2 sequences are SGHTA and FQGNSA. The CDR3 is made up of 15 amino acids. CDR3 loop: CASSPTGTSVYEQYF. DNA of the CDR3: TGTGCCAGCAGCCCCACCGGGACTAGCGTTTACGAGCAGTACTTC.

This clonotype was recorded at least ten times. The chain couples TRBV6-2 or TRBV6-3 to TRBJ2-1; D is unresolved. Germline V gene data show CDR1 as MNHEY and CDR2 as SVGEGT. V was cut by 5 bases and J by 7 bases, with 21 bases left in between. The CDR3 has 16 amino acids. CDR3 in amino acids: CASSHRVSQATNEQFF. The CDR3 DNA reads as TGTGCCAGCAGTCACCGGGTTTCCCAAGCAACGAATGAGCAGTTCTTC.